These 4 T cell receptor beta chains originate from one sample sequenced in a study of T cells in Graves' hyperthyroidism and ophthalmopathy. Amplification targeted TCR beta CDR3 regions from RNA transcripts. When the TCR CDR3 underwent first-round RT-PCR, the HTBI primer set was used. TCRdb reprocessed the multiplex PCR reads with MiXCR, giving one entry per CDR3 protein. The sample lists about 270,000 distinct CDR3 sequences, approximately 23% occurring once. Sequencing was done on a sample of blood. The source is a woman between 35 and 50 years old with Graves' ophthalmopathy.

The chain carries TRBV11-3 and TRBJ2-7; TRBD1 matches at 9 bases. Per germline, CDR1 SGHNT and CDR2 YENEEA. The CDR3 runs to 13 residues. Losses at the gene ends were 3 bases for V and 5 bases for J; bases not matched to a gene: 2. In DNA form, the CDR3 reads TGTGCCAGCAGCTTGGACAGGGGAAACGAGCAGTACTTC. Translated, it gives CASSLDRGNEQYF.

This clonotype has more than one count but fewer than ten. The CDR3, as DNA: TGTGCCAGCAGACCCGCTACTGGTGCTTTCTTT. It encodes CASRPATGAFF. The V call is TRBV28, the J call TRBJ1-1, with unresolved D. V was clipped by 6 bases and J by 11 bases, with 13 bases between them. Germline V gene lookup returns CDR1 MDHEN and CDR2 SYDVKM. The CDR3 totals 11 residues.

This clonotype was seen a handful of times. The CDR3 DNA follows: TGTGCCAGCAGTGGGACCCGAAGCTCCTACAATGAGCAGTTCTTC. Its translation: CASSGTRSSYNEQFF. The J gene is TRBJ2-1, the V gene TRBV12-3 or TRBV12-4, with D perhaps being TRBD1 or TRBD2 (5 bases each). V shed 5 bases and J shed 0 bases, with 11 bases lying between them. There are 15 residues in the CDR3.

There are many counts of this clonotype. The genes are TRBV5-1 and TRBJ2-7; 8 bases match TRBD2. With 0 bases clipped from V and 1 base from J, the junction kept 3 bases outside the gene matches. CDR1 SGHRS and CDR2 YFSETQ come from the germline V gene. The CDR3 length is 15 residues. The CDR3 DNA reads TGCGCCAGCAGCTTGGAAAGCGGGAGTTCCTACGAGCAGTACTTC. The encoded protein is CASSLESGSSYEQYF.